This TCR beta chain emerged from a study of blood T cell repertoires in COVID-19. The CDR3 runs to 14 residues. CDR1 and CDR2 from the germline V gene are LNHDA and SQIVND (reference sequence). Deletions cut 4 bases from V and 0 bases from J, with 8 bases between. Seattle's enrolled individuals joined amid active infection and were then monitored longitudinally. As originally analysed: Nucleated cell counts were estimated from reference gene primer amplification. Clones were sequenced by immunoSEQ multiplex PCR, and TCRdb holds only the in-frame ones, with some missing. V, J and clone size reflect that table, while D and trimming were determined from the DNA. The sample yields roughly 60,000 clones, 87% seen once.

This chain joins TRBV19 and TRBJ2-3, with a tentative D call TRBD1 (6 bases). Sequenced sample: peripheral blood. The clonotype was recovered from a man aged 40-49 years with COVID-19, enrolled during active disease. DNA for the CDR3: TGTGCCAGTAGTAGGGACATTAGCACAGATACGCAGTATTTT. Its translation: CASSRDISTDTQYF.